This T cell receptor beta chain was recorded in a study of shared clonotypes between healthy human individuals. This CDR3 is built from 15 residues. Germline-derived CDR1 and CDR2 are MNHNS and SASEGT. The V and J ends lost 10 bases and 7 bases respectively, with 23 bases between them. Only in-frame clones appear in the TCRdb table, and some are missing; sequencing was by immunoSEQ multiplex PCR. Among some 1.4 million clones listed, roughly 95% were seen once. Subsets obtained from CD4+ cells comprised CD45RA+ naive and CD45RA-negative memory cells. The chain carries TRBV6-1 and TRBJ1-5; D gene uncertain. The sample taken for sequencing was naive CD4+ T cells sorted from blood. Noted subset: CD45RA+ positively selected. This receptor was obtained from a young man in good health. The CDR3 spells CATTPVGPVGQPQHF. CDR3 nucleotides: TGTGCCACCACACCCGTGGGCCCCGTAGGGCAGCCCCAGCATTTT.